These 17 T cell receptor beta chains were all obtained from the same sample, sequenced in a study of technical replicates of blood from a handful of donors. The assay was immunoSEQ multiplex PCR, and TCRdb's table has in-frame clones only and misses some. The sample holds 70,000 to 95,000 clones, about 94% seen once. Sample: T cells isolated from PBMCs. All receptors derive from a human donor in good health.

Here the CDR3 DNA reads TGTGCCAGCAGTTACTCTTTCGGCTATGGCTACACCTTC. Its translation: CASSYSFGYGYTF. The chain couples TRBV6-5 to TRBJ1-2, with D unresolved. Germline V gene data show CDR1 as MNHEY and CDR2 as SVGAGI. The V gene lost 0 bases and the J gene lost 4 bases, with 6 bases spanning the gap. This CDR3 is built from 13 residues.

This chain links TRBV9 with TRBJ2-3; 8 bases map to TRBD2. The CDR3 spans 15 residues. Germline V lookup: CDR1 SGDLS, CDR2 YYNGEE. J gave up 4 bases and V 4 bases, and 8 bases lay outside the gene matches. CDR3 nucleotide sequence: TGTGCCAGCAGCCCCAGCGGGAGTAGGGCAGATACGCAGTATTTT. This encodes CASSPSGSRADTQYF.

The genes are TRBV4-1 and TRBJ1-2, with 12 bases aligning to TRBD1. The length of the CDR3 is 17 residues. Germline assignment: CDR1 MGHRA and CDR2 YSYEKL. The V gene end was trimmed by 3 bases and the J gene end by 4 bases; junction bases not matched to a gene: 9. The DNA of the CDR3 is TGCGCCAGCAGCCAGCGGGACAGGGGGCGCGATAGCTATGGCTACACCTTC. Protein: CASSQRDRGRDSYGYTF.

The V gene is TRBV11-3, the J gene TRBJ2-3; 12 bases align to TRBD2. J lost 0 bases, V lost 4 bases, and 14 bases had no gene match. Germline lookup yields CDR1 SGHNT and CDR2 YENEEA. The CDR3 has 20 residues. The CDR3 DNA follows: TGTGCCAGCAGCTCGCCCCCTTGGACTAGCGGGGACCTAAGCACAGATACGCAGTATTTT. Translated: CASSSPPWTSGDLSTDTQYF.

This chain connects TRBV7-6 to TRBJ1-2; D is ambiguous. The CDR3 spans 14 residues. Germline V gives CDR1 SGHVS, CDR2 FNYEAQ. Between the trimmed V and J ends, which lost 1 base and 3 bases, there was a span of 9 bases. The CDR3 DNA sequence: TGTGCCAGCAGCTTAGGCTCCGGGGACTATGGCTACACCTTC. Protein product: CASSLGSGDYGYTF.

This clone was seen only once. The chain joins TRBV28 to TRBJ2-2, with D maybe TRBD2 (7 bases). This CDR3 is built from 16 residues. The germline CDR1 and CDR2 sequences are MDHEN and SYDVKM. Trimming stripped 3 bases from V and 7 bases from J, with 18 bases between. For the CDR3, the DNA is TGTGCCAGCAGTTTTCCTCGAGTAGGGGGGGTCGGGGAGCTGTTTTTT. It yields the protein CASSFPRVGGVGELFF. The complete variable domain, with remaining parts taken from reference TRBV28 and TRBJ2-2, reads DVKVTQSSRYLVKRTGEKVFLECVQDMDHENMFWYRQDPGLGLRLIYFSYDVKMKEKGDIPEGYSVSREKKERFSLILESASTNQTSMYLCASSFPRVGGVGELFFGEGSRLTVL.

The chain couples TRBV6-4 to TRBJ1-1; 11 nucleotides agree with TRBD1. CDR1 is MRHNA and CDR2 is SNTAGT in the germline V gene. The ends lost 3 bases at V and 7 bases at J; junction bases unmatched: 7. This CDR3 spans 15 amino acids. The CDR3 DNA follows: TGTGCCAGCAGTGATTCCTGGACAGGGGGCAGTGAAGCTTTCTTT. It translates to CASSDSWTGGSEAFF.

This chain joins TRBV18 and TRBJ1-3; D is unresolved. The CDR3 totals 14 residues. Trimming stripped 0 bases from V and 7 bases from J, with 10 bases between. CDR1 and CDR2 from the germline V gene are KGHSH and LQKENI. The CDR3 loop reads CASSPPDSRNTIYF. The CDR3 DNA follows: TGTGCCAGCTCACCACCGGACTCGCGGAACACCATATATTTT.

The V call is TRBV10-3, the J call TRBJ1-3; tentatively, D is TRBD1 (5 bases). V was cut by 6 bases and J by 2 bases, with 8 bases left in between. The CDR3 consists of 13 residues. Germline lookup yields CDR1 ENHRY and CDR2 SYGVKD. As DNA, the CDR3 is TGTGCCATCAGGGACACTGCTGGAAACACCATATATTTT. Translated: CAIRDTAGNTIYF.

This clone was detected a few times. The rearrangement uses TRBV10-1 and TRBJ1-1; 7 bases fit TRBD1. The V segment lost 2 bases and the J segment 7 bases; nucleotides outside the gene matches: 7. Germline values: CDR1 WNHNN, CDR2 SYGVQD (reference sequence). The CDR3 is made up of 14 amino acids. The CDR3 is CASSEGGRTGEAFF. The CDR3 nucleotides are TGCGCCAGCAGTGAGGGGGGGCGGACAGGTGAAGCTTTCTTT.

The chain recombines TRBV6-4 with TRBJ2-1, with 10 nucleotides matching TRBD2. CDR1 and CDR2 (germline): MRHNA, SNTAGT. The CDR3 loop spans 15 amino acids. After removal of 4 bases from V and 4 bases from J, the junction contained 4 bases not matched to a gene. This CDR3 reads CASSVLLAGYNEQFF. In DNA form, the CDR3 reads TGTGCCAGCAGTGTATTACTAGCGGGGTACAATGAGCAGTTCTTC.

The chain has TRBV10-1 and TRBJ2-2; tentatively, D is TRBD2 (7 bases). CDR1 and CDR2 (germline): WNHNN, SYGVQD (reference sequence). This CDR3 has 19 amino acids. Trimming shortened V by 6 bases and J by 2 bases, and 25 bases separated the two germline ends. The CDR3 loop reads CASRRYVGGEDNNTGELFF. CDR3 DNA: TGCGCCAGCAGAAGATATGTAGGGGGGGAGGACAACAACACCGGGGAGCTGTTTTTT.

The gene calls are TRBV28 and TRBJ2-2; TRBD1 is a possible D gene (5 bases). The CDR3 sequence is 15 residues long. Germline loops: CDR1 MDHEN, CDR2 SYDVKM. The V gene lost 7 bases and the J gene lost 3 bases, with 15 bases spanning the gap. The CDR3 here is CASTERGVDTGELFF. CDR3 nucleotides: TGTGCCAGCACCGAAAGGGGTGTGGACACCGGGGAGCTGTTTTTT.

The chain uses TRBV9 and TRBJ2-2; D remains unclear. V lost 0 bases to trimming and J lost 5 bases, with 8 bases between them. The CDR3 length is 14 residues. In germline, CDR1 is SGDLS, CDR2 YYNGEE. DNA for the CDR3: TGTGCCAGCAGCGTAGTATTAGAAACCGGGGAGCTGTTTTTT. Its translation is CASSVVLETGELFF.

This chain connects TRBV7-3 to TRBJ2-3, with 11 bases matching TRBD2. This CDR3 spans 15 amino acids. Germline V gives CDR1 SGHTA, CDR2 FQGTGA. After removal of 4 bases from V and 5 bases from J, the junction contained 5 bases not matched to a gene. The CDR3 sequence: CASSYLAGGGDTQYF. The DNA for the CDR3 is TGTGCCAGCAGCTACCTAGCGGGGGGTGGAGATACGCAGTATTTT.

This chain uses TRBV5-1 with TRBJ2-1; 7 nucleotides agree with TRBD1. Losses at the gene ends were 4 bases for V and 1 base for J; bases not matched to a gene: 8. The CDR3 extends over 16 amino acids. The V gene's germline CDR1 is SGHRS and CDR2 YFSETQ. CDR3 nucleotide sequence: TGCGCCAGCAGCGAACAGGGGCCCGGATCCTACAATGAGCAGTTCTTC. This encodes CASSEQGPGSYNEQFF.

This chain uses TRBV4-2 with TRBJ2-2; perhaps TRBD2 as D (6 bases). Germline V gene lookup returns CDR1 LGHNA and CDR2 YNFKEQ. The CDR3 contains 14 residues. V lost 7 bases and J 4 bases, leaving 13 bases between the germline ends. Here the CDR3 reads CASNPSGVTGELFF. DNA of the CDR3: TGTGCCAGCAACCCTTCGGGGGTCACCGGGGAGCTGTTTTTT.